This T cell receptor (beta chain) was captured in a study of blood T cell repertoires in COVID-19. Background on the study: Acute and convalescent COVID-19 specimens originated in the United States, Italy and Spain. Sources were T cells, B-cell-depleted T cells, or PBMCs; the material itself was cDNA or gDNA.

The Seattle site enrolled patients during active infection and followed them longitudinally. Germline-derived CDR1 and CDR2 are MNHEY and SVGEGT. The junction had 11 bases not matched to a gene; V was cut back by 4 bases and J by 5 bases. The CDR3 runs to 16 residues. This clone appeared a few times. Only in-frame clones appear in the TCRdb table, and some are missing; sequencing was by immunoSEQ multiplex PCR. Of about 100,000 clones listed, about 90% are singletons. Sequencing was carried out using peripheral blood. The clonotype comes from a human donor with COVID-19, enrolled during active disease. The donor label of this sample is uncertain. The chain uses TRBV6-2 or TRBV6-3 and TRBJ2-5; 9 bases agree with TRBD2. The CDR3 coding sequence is TGTGCCAGCAGTTCGGGACTAGCATTTGTCGGGGAGACCCAGTACTTC. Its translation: CASSSGLAFVGETQYF.